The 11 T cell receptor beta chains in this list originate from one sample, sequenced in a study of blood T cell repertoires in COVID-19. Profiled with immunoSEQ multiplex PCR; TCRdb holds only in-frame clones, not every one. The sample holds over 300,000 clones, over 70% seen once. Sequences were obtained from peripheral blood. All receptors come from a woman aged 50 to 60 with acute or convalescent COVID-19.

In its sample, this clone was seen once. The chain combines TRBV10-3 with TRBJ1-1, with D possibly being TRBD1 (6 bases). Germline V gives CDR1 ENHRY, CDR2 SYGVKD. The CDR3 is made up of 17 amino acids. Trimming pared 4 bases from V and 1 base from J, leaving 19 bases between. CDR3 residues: CAISGQAKGGWNTEAFF. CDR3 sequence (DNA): TGTGCCATCAGTGGGCAGGCTAAAGGGGGTTGGAACACTGAAGCTTTCTTT.

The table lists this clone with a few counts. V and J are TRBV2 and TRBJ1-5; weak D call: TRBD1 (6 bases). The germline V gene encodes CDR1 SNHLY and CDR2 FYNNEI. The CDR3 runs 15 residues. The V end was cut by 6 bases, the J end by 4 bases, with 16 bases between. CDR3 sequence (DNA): TGTGCCAGCAGCCCCGCACAGGGTGTAAATCAGCCCCAGCATTTT. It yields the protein CASSPAQGVNQPQHF.

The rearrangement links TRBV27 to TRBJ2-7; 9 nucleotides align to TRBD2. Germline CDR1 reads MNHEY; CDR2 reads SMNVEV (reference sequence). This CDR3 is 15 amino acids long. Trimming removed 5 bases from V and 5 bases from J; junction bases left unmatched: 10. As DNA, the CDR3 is TGTGCCAGCAGTGTTAGCGGGAGAAGCAGGGACGAGCAGTACTTC. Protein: CASSVSGRSRDEQYF.

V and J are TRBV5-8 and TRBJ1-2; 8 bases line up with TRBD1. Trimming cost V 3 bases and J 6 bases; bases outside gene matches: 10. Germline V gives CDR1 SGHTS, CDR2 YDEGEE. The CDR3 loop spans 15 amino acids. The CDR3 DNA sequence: TGTGCCAGCAGCTCCCCCCGGACAGGGACGGATGGCTACACCTTC. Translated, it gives CASSSPRTGTDGYTF.

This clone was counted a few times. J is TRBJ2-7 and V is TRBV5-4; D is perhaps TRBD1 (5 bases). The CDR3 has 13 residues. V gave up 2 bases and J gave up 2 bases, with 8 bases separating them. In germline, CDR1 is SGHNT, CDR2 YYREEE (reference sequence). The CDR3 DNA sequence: TGTGCCAGCAGCTTAACAGGTCCCTACGAGCAGTACTTC. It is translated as CASSLTGPYEQYF.

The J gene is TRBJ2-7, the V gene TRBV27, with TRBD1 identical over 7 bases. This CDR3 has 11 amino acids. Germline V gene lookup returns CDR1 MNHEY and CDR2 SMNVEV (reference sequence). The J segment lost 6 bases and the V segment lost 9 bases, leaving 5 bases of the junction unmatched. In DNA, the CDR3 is TGTGCCAGTGCAAGGGGGCGCGAGCAGTACTTC. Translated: CASARGREQYF.

The CDR3 here is CASSLVGTGRNTEAFF. CDR3 DNA: TGTGCCAGCAGCTTGGTCGGCACCGGGAGGAACACTGAAGCTTTCTTT. The genes are TRBV5-6 and TRBJ1-1; D not resolved. Trimming left V 0 bases short and J 1 base short, with 13 bases between. Germline assignment: CDR1 SGHDT and CDR2 YYEEEE. The CDR3 contains 16 residues. Complete variable domain (other parts from reference TRBV5-6 and TRBJ1-1): DAGVTQSPTHLIKTRGQQVTLRCSPKSGHDTVSWYQQALGQGPQFIFQYYEEEERQRGNFPDRFSGHQFPNYSSELNVNALLLGDSALYLCASSLVGTGRNTEAFFGQGTRLTVV.

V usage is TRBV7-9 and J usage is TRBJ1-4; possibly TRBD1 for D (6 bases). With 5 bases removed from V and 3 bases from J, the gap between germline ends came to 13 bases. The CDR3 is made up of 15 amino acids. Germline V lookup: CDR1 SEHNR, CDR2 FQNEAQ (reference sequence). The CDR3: CASSPQGPSNEKLFF. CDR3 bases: TGTGCCAGCAGCCCTCAGGGGCCGTCTAATGAAAAACTGTTTTTT.

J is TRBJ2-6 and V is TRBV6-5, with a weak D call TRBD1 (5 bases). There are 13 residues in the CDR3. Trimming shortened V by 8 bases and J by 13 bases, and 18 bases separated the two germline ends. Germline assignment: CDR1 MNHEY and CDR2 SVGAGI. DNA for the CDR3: TGTGCCAGCGAGGAATCTCTGGCAGGGGTCCTGACTTTC. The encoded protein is CASEESLAGVLTF.

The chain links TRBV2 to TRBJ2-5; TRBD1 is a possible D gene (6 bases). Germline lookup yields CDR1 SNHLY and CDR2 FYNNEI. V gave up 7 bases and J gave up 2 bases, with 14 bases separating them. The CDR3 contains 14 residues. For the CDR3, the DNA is TGTGCCAGCACCGAAGAGACAGGACAAGAGACCCAGTACTTC. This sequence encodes CASTEETGQETQYF.

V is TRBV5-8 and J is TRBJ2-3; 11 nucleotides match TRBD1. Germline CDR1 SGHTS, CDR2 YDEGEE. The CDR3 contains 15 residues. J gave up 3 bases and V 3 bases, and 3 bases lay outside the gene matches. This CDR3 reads CASSSGTGGTDTQYF. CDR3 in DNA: TGTGCCAGCAGCTCCGGGACAGGGGGAACAGATACGCAGTATTTT.